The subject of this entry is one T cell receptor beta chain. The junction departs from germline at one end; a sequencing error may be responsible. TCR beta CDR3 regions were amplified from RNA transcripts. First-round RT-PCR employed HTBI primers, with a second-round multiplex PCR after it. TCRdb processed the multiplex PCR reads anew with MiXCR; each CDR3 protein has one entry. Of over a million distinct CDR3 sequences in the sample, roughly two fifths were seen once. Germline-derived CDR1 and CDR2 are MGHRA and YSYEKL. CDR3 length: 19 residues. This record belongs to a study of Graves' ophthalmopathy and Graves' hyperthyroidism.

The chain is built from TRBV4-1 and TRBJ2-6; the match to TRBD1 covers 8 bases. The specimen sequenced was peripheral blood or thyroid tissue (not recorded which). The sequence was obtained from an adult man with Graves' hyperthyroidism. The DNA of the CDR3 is TGCACCAGCAGCCCCGCTCGAGGACAGGGTGTCTCGGGGGCCAACGTCCTGACTTTC. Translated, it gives CTSSPARGQGVSGANVLTF.